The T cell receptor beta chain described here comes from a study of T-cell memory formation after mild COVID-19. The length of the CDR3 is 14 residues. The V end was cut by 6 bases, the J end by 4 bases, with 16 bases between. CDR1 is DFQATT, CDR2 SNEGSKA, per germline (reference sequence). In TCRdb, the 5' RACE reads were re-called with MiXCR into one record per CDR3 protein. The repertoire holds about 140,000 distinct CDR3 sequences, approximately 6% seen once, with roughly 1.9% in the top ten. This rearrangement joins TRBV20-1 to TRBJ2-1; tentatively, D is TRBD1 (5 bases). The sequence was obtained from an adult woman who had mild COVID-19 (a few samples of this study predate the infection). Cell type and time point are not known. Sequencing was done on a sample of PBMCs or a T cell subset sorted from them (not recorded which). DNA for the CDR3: TGCAGTGCCCCTCTCGAGGACAAATACAATGAGCAGTTCTTC. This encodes CSAPLEDKYNEQFF.